Listed below are T cell receptor beta chains from one sample, sequenced in a study of Ad26.COV2.S vaccination and SARS-CoV-2 variants. Sequencing used immunoSEQ multiplex PCR; TCRdb keeps in-frame clones, though not all of them. The sample has roughly 380,000 clones, approximately 87% seen once; the top ten hold about 3.6%. The sequencing here drew on peripheral blood, taken in a trial of Ad26.COV2.S vaccine versus placebo. All receptors come from a person between 18 and 60 years old who received the Ad26.COV2.S COVID-19 vaccine or a placebo. Both conserved end residues are trimmed from each CDR3. The order of the fields is J gene, V gene, CDR3 protein.

j_call: TRBJ2-5; v_call: TRBV5-4; cdr3_aa: ASSLTSREETQY
j_call: TRBJ1-4; v_call: TRBV18; cdr3_aa: ASSSRYGQTNEKLF
j_call: TRBJ2-7; v_call: TRBV6-5; cdr3_aa: ASSYSIGTDLY
j_call: TRBJ1-5; v_call: TRBV7-2; cdr3_aa: ASSLGQGGSNQPQH
j_call: TRBJ2-3; v_call: TRBV27; cdr3_aa: ASNPGGDTDTQY
j_call: TRBJ2-5; v_call: TRBV7-2; cdr3_aa: ASRSGETQY
j_call: TRBJ2-5; v_call: TRBV9; cdr3_aa: ASSSQVRETQY
j_call: TRBJ2-5; v_call: TRBV19; cdr3_aa: ASSIQRQETQY
j_call: TRBJ2-3; v_call: TRBV4-3; cdr3_aa: ASSSGLAAADTQY
j_call: TRBJ1-1; v_call: TRBV7-9; cdr3_aa: ASSLWQIQAF
j_call: TRBJ2-5; v_call: TRBV7-2; cdr3_aa: ASSLNQAGGQKAQY
j_call: TRBJ2-3; v_call: TRBV11-2; cdr3_aa: ASSHPTDTQY
j_call: TRBJ2-5; v_call: TRBV3-1/TRBV3-2; cdr3_aa: ASSARDRGGETQY
j_call: TRBJ1-4; v_call: TRBV10-1; cdr3_aa: ASLEGSRPRATNEKLF
j_call: TRBJ2-7; v_call: TRBV9; cdr3_aa: ASSETGTGRGEQY
j_call: TRBJ1-1; v_call: TRBV4-1; cdr3_aa: ASTLGSNTEAF
j_call: TRBJ1-1; v_call: TRBV5-4; cdr3_aa: ASSLVVSPYTEAF
j_call: TRBJ2-1; v_call: TRBV29-1; cdr3_aa: SVGLQNNPYNEQF
j_call: TRBJ1-3; v_call: TRBV7-6; cdr3_aa: ASSVDTMGNTIY
j_call: TRBJ2-3; v_call: TRBV19; cdr3_aa: ASSIVTSGGITDTQY
j_call: TRBJ1-1; v_call: TRBV7-3; cdr3_aa: ASSSHPGTAGEAF
j_call: TRBJ1-5; v_call: TRBV19; cdr3_aa: ASRTGNQPQH
j_call: TRBJ2-2; v_call: TRBV11-3; cdr3_aa: ASSPVTGGSGELF
j_call: TRBJ1-2; v_call: TRBV28; cdr3_aa: ASSLNFYGYT
j_call: TRBJ2-3; v_call: TRBV28; cdr3_aa: ASSLDDTGRFDTQY
j_call: TRBJ1-1; v_call: TRBV2; cdr3_aa: ASRGQGEAF
j_call: TRBJ2-7; v_call: TRBV4-2; cdr3_aa: ASSTTRGEQY
j_call: TRBJ1-1; v_call: TRBV7-3; cdr3_aa: ASSLRGPVNTEAF
j_call: TRBJ1-2; v_call: TRBV5-4; cdr3_aa: ASSVVGGAYGYT
j_call: TRBJ2-1; v_call: TRBV19; cdr3_aa: ASSKDRDFGNEQF
j_call: TRBJ2-5; v_call: TRBV18; cdr3_aa: ASSPDRQETQY
j_call: TRBJ2-2; v_call: TRBV7-7; cdr3_aa: ASSLGDRVTTGELF
j_call: TRBJ2-5; v_call: TRBV25-1; cdr3_aa: ASSEWYQETQY
j_call: TRBJ1-6; v_call: TRBV5-5; cdr3_aa: ASRQGQGLGSSYNSPLH
j_call: TRBJ1-1; v_call: TRBV28; cdr3_aa: ASSFLQGAVTAF
j_call: TRBJ1-2; v_call: TRBV29-1; cdr3_aa: SVETPPGNYGYT
j_call: TRBJ2-7; v_call: TRBV19; cdr3_aa: ASSILPSGEQY
j_call: TRBJ2-3; v_call: TRBV15; cdr3_aa: ATSRELAVYTDTQY
j_call: TRBJ1-2; v_call: TRBV27; cdr3_aa: ASSFKGDYGYT
j_call: TRBJ2-3; v_call: TRBV9; cdr3_aa: ASSAGGAPDTQY
j_call: TRBJ1-3; v_call: TRBV10-3; cdr3_aa: AIARTSGNTIY
j_call: TRBJ1-1; v_call: TRBV19; cdr3_aa: ASNPGTQVDTEAF
j_call: TRBJ2-6; v_call: TRBV9; cdr3_aa: ASSPRQVHSGANVLT
j_call: TRBJ1-4; v_call: TRBV9; cdr3_aa: ASSAGGNEKLF
j_call: TRBJ2-4; v_call: TRBV27; cdr3_aa: ASSPHRVEAKNIQY
j_call: TRBJ2-5; v_call: TRBV4-1; cdr3_aa: ASSQGVGKGLQETQY
j_call: TRBJ1-1; v_call: TRBV28; cdr3_aa: ASASVIRASAEAF
j_call: TRBJ2-2; v_call: TRBV18; cdr3_aa: ASSQGLAGDTGELF
j_call: TRBJ2-1; v_call: TRBV7-7; cdr3_aa: ASSLGGAGGDEQF
j_call: TRBJ2-7; v_call: TRBV7-2; cdr3_aa: ASSSYLGGGSREQY
j_call: TRBJ2-3; v_call: TRBV5-1; cdr3_aa: ASSPDRTGGTDTQY
j_call: TRBJ1-1; v_call: TRBV5-4; cdr3_aa: ASSDRGMNTEAF
j_call: TRBJ1-2; v_call: TRBV29-1; cdr3_aa: SVEAVRGFYGYT
j_call: TRBJ2-5; v_call: TRBV30; cdr3_aa: AWSVLASQETQY